These T cell receptor beta chains were read from a single sample in a study of T cells in Graves' hyperthyroidism and ophthalmopathy. TCRdb re-analysed the multiplex PCR reads in MiXCR, keeping a single row per CDR3 protein. The table lists over 250,000 distinct CDR3 sequences, roughly an eighth of them singletons. Sequencing was carried out using blood. Receptors originate from a woman in her thirties or forties with Graves' ophthalmopathy. CDR3s include the opening cysteine and the closing phenylalanine or tryptophan. The D gene is left open where the match is weak. The size field is filled for only some rows; it gives once, few, many or a size class.

j_call v_call cdr3_length clone_size d_call cdr3_aa cdr3_nt
TRBJ1-1 TRBV12-3/TRBV12-4 13 many TRBD1 CASSIQGDTEAFF TGTGCCAGCAGCATACAGGGGGACACTGAAGCTTTCTTT
TRBJ2-6 TRBV6-1 17 NA NA CASSAQGRISGANVLTF TGTGCCAGCAGTGCCCAGGGACGGATCTCTGGGGCCAACGTCCTGACTTTC
TRBJ1-5 TRBV18 15 NA NA CASSPELQENQPQHF TGTGCCAGCTCACCAGAGTTGCAGGAAAATCAGCCCCAGCATTTT
TRBJ1-1 TRBV28 13 few NA CASNRPMNTEAFF TGTGCCAGCAACAGACCGATGAACACTGAAGCTTTCTTT
TRBJ2-2 TRBV5-6 16 few NA CASSLAGGEVTGELFF TGTGCCAGCAGCTTGGCCGGTGGGGAAGTCACCGGGGAGCTGTTTTTT
TRBJ2-1 TRBV7-6 14 many NA CASSRAGEGDEQFF TGTGCCAGCAGCCGGGCAGGTGAGGGGGATGAGCAGTTCTTC
TRBJ2-7 TRBV28 11 many NA CASGLSYEQYF TGTGCCAGCGGCCTCTCCTACGAGCAGTACTTC
TRBJ1-6 TRBV13 14 many NA CASSTHGPGTPLHF TGTGCCAGCAGCACCCATGGACCTGGTACACCCCTCCACTTT
TRBJ2-7 TRBV19 18 NA TRBD1 CASSMETARGQPFDEQYF TGTGCCAGTAGTATGGAGACCGCCCGGGGACAGCCTTTCGACGAGCAGTACTTC
TRBJ2-6 TRBV28 15 NA NA CASSLLVPGANVLTF TGTGCCAGCAGTTTATTGGTCCCTGGGGCCAACGTCCTGACTTTC
TRBJ1-1 TRBV7-9 15 many NA CASSSRAAVNTEAFF TGTGCCAGCAGCTCCCGGGCGGCAGTTAACACTGAAGCTTTCTTT
TRBJ2-7 TRBV28 13 many NA CASSLPGREEQYF TGTGCCAGCAGTTTACCAGGGAGAGAGGAGCAGTACTTC
TRBJ2-3 TRBV5-5 17 many TRBD2 CASSATRLAGALDTQYF TGTGCCAGCAGCGCTACGCGACTAGCGGGAGCTCTTGATACGCAGTATTTT
TRBJ2-1 TRBV4-1 13 NA NA CASSQVPPFEQFF TGCGCCAGCAGCCAAGTCCCCCCTTTTGAGCAGTTCTTC
TRBJ2-1 TRBV7-3 16 many NA CASISPGRVVGNEQFF TGTGCCAGCATCTCCCCCGGGCGGGTGGTTGGGAATGAGCAGTTCTTC
TRBJ1-1 TRBV11-2 13 many NA CASSLNPNTEAFF TGTGCCAGCAGCTTAAACCCGAACACTGAAGCTTTCTTT
TRBJ1-4 TRBV19 14 few NA CASSREATNEKLFF TGTGCCAGTAGTCGGGAAGCAACTAATGAAAAACTGTTTTTT
TRBJ1-1 TRBV20-1 13 many NA CSAREQPNTEAFF TGCAGTGCTAGAGAACAGCCGAACACTGAAGCTTTCTTT
TRBJ2-7 TRBV3-1 14 NA NA CASSRQRTPYEQYF TGTGCCAGCAGCCGTCAGCGGACCCCCTACGAGCAGTACTTC
TRBJ1-1 TRBV7-7 14 few NA CASSLVHVNTEAFF TGTGCTAGCAGCTTAGTACATGTAAACACTGAAGCTTTCTTT
TRBJ1-1 TRBV19 13 many TRBD1 CASNDRGQPRAFF TGTGCCAGTAATGACAGGGGGCAACCAAGGGCTTTCTTT
TRBJ2-5 TRBV12-3/TRBV12-4 14 many NA CASSSARGGETQYF TGTGCCAGCAGTTCGGCCCGAGGGGGAGAGACCCAGTACTTC
TRBJ1-5 TRBV12-5 14 NA NA CASAGTGGNQPQHF TGTGCTAGCGCAGGGACTGGGGGCAATCAGCCCCAGCATTTT
TRBJ1-2 TRBV20-1 14 many NA CSAPGSAGSDGYTF TGCAGTGCCCCCGGCTCGGCGGGGAGCGATGGCTACACCTTC
TRBJ2-7 TRBV20-1 11 few NA CSASSVGEQYF TGCAGTGCTAGTTCGGTGGGCGAGCAGTACTTC